This TCR beta chain was recovered during a study of blood T cells in healthy people across ages. Findings and limits, study-wide: Both higher diversity and more naive CD4+ cells marked long-lived donors when set against aged donors.

For the second PCR, which ran for about 7 to 11 cycles, a sample-barcoded 5' primer and a J-beta primer mix were used. Every single cDNA molecule received a tag from a template-switch adaptor with 12 random nucleotides. TCRdb recomputed calls from the 5' RACE reads with MiXCR, one row per CDR3 protein. The table shows around 1,900,000 distinct CDR3 sequences, with around 40% occurring only once. Between the trimmed V and J ends, which lost 0 bases and 9 bases, there was a span of 9 bases. Germline CDR1 and CDR2: LNHNV and YYDKDF (reference sequence). The CDR3 spans 14 residues. Only a few counts were recorded for this clonotype. Antigen: not known. The sample, around 9.9 milliliters of peripheral blood, was drawn from each donor.

The V gene is TRBV15, the J gene TRBJ1-6, with D tentatively TRBD1 (5 bases). This TCR derives from a human donor in good health. Sample: blood. The CDR3 nucleotides are TGTGCCACCAGCAGAGATGCGGGGGGTTCACCCCTCCACTTT. Translated, it gives CATSRDAGGSPLHF. Using reference TRBV15 and TRBJ1-6 for the parts outside the CDR3, the full variable domain is DAMVIQNPRYQVTQFGKPVTLSCSQTLNHNVMYWYQQKSSQAPKLLFHYYDKDFNNEADTPDNFQSRRPNTSFCFLDIRSPGLGDTAMYLCATSRDAGGSPLHFGNGTRLTVT.